This TCR beta chain was retrieved from a study of cytomegalovirus exposure and HLA in healthy donors. The germline V gene has CDR1 MNHEY and CDR2 SVGAGI. CDR3 length: 14 residues. Between the trimmed V and J ends, which lost 0 bases and 4 bases, there was a span of 10 bases. Study-wide results and caveats: Some segments of the V type, notably TRBV6-2 and TRBV6-3, were excluded as indistinguishable. Rarity characterized most TCR sequences, yet some public TCRs appeared in many donors.

Vbeta (60) and Jbeta (13) primers were used in the PCR. The repertoire was sequenced with immunoSEQ multiplex PCR; TCRdb's copy has only in-frame clones and lacks some. The table lists around 150,000 clones, 72% of them singletons. This clone showed up just a few times. No antigen is known for it. The specimen sequenced was PBMCs. The V gene is TRBV6-5, the J gene TRBJ2-7; tentatively, D is TRBD1 (7 bases). This sequence originates from a man between 35 and 55 years old in good health and CMV-seronegative. For the CDR3, the DNA is TGTGCCAGCAGTTACTCACAGGGGAGGTACGAGCAGTACTTC. Translation gives CASSYSQGRYEQYF.